This paragraph reports one T cell receptor (beta chain). This clonotype was picked up many times. The antigen this receptor binds is unknown. No base quality values were provided; no much bigger clone lies one nucleotide off. Ophthalmopathy patients had moderately to severely active disease, Clinical Activity Score of at least 3, NOSPECS grade of at least 4, and disease duration under 3 months. Patients with other autoimmune diseases, uncontrolled infections, pregnancy or lactation were excluded. Clinical symptoms, serum thyroxine, TRAb, thyroid ultrasound and orbital computed tomography formed the basis of the diagnosis. Ficoll-Paque density gradient centrifugation was used to isolate PBMCs from around 9.1 ml of fresh peripheral blood. Total RNA was extracted with Trizol reagent and quality-checked on an Agilent 2100 Bioanalyzer. V is shortened by 0 bases, J by 10 bases, and the region joining them spans 11 bases. The CDR3 spans 14 residues, from the cysteine through the phenylalanine. The sequence is cut down to CDR3 DNA, 42 bases in frame from base 1. The CDR1 and CDR2 encoded by the germline V gene are SGHDT and YYEEEE.

These data originate in a study of Graves' ophthalmopathy and Graves' hyperthyroidism (dated by TCRdb to the late 2010s). At the level of the whole study: Peripheral blood was collected before any treatment was given, at the time of initial diagnosis. The study used TCR beta repertoire signatures to distinguish Graves' ophthalmopathy from Graves' hyperthyroidism and to predict progression to ophthalmopathy. In total, around 140 blood samples were TCR-sequenced: 40 to 45 ophthalmopathy, some 75 hyperthyroidism and approximately 17 hyperthyroidism-to-ophthalmopathy patients. To explore V-J signatures distinguishing ophthalmopathy from hyperthyroidism, a discovery set of about a hundred patients (about 44 ophthalmopathy, 55 to 60 stable hyperthyroidism) was enrolled. For independent validation, a separate cohort was made up of around 19 hyperthyroidism patients plus 17 patients who later progressed from hyperthyroidism to ophthalmopathy. T-cell repertoires of thyroid tissue and blood were compared in six hyperthyroidism patients. Following sample collection, hyperthyroidism patients were given methimazole at a starting dose of 30 mg daily, and ophthalmopathy patients were given high-dose intravenous methylprednisolone. The study at large found these results: In validation, the model predicted ophthalmopathy progression with about 64% sensitivity and 72.22% specificity; around twelve predicted patients were CT-confirmed with GO in a median of approximately six months. In cross-validation, the 13-signature model distinguished ophthalmopathy from stable hyperthyroidism with almost 90% sensitivity and around 81% specificity, and in the test set the corresponding values were approximately 80% and 68%. No statistical method was used to predetermine the sample size, and group allocation was not hidden from the investigators. Most of the expanded thyroid clonotypes with a frequency above 0.001 were also detected in blood, and it was suggested that the thyroid immune response may be reflected by blood repertoires.

TCR beta CDR3 regions were amplified from RNA transcripts for repertoire sequencing. HTBI primers and the Qiagen OneStep RT-PCR kit were used in a first-round RT-PCR, which was followed by a second-round multiplex PCR, size selection and purification. Libraries were sequenced on an Illumina HiSeq2000 using paired-end 100 bp reads. The authors processed their data as follows. Reads were processed with SOAPnuke, discarding reads with adapters, uncalled bases, mean Phred below 15, or no exact constant-primer or identifier match. High-quality paired reads were merged with COPE v1.2.5. Each unique nucleotide sequence was defined as a clonotype, and clonotypes were aligned to IMGT TRB V, D and J references with MiTCR v1.1. The analysis was limited to V-J combinations with a frequency above 0.0001, which together covered 99.2% of repertoires. For each V-J combination, a TCR clonal expansion and chaos score was defined as F50 clonal expansion divided by the chaos observed in the TCRdist matrix. Welch's t-statistics and random forest were used to reduce features to about a dozen V-J combinations, which were fed into a naive Bayes classifier. The Morisita-Horn index was used to measure how similar the thyroid and blood repertoires were. The public sequencing data were trimmed at Q25 with fastp and processed into clonotypes with MiXCR by TCRdb, which kept only in-frame beta chains. Entries are consolidated by CDR3 protein sequence, retaining the most common genes and DNA. TCRdb, not the authors, supplied the V and J calls. In all, the sample holds around 670,000 distinct CDR3 sequences, and roughly 40% of those were seen once. Less than 55% of the sample is taken by the ten largest.

The receptor's source is an adult man with Graves' ophthalmopathy. The sequenced material came from peripheral blood. The chain is assembled from TRBV5-6 and TRBJ1-6; TRBD1 is a possible D gene, resting on 6 matching bases. The CDR3 amino acid sequence is: CASSLEGGRSPLHF. In nucleotide form, the sequence is TGTGCCAGCAGCTTGGAGGGGGGAAGGTCACCCCTCCACTTT.